This entry describes one T cell receptor (beta chain). It has no known antigen specificity. No base quality information exists; no much larger clone differs at one position. The data were taken from a study of cytomegalovirus exposure and HLA in healthy donors (dated by TCRdb to 2015 to 2018). Broadly, across the study: According to an earlier analysis of 550 to 750 of the donors, roughly 180 million T cells yielded 90 million to 140 million unique TCR beta sequences and about 280 Gb of sequence data. An earlier analysis of 587 of the donors used high-throughput TCR beta sequencing to judge whether each TCR beta V gene segment behaved as functional or pseudogenic. To predict cytomegalovirus infection status, the study combined high-throughput TCR immunosequencing, statistical association of individual TCRs with disease status, and machine learning. Approximately 300 gigabases of sequencing data and 91 million or so unique TCR sequences made up an early release that covered under 750 HLA-typed donors. Every discovery cohort repertoire had been produced on one sequencing platform. The later analysis used no new phenotypic data to find candidate immune exposures, relying instead on TCR beta sequences and their occurrence across donors. The genetic ancestry cluster associated with self-reported Caucasian donors included about four fifths of the 300 to 450 genotyped donors. In a later analysis, previously published TCR beta repertoires from about 670 donors were re-analyzed and high-resolution HLA genotyping was added so that TCR occurrence patterns could be studied. In a later genetic analysis, genome-wide SNP genotypes for about 55% of the roughly 700 donors were used, and that subset was treated as a discovery cohort. Donor age, sex, ethnicity and CMV serostatus were compiled alongside the repertoire data. Roughly 5 DR-DQ haplotypes were handled as single units for association and clustering because linkage in the cohort was strong. On average, over 200,000 unique TCR beta nucleotide sequences were sequenced per donor among roughly 430 genotyped donors of the cohort, with roughly 18% of those sequences being non-productive. HLA typing covered class I and class II loci at four-digit resolution. The study was designed to test whether signatures of past pathogen exposure could be identified by cataloging public T cell receptors. The number of donors typed differed by locus, with roughly 629-640 for A, B, C, DRB1 and DQB1, about 500 for DQA1, about 610 for DPA1, and roughly 450 for DPB1. Besides the first cohort of 666 subjects, a separate validation cohort made up of 120 different subjects was used. The study used immunosequencing to profile the T cell repertoires of several hundred subjects and linked those repertoires to cytomegalovirus serostatus. The full study reports these points: A later analysis found that most CMV-associated TCR beta chains appeared HLA-restricted, with HLA associations seemingly driven largely by CMV exposure. In a later analysis, several top co-occurrence clusters were reported to appear linked to parvovirus B19, influenza, CMV and Epstein-Barr virus. When HLA alleles, especially DR and DQ, strongly co-occurred, attributing TCR associations to individual alleles was difficult. In a later analysis, the rate of TCR association differed among HLA loci, with DRB1 alleles having the most associated TCRs and HLA-C alleles having the fewest. The study listed 170 or so TCR beta chains as associated with cytomegalovirus. Linkage disequilibrium might explain the correlated functional status among segregating V segments, but an unknown experimental factor could not be excluded. The authors suggested that the approach could potentially be extended to other disease states and immunological phenotypes. A later analysis found that HLA-associated TCR beta chains were more clonally expanded and had lower generation probabilities than equally common non-associated chains. Some IMGT-functional V segments, including TRBV6-2 and TRBV6-3, could not be distinguished by the 87-base-pair reads and were therefore excluded. Cytomegalovirus status was reported to be diagnosed by the classifier with high specificity and sensitivity in both the original and validation cohorts. At a false discovery rate of 0.05, a later analysis linked fewer than 20,000 TCR beta sequences to specific HLA alleles. Broadly in line with IMGT annotations, most TCR beta V segments showed up in productive rearrangements about 90% or about 30% of the time in an earlier analysis of some 590 of the donors. The cohort was sequenced for TCR beta chains only, and without alpha or paired-chain data the features that could be detected were limited. Because some donors lacked HLA typing at each locus, the association tests relied only on the typed subset. A further reported finding was that TCR beta sequences accurately predicted the HLA-A and HLA-B alleles for most subjects in the first cohort. For the cohort, immune exposure information was limited to CMV serostatus. A few of the identified cytomegalovirus-associated TCR beta chains were confirmed in vitro to be specific for cytomegalovirus antigens. An association between a missense DCLRE1C variant and V-gene and J-gene trimming of TCR beta chains was found in a later genetic analysis and replicated in an independent cohort. The sequencing pipeline was judged likely to have produced a cluster of highly shared sequence variants as a technical artifact. Presence/absence analyses assumed roughly uniform sequencing depth across donors, an assumption that may not hold. About 17 rarely observed V segments, including chromosome 9 orphons, were excluded from the earlier analysis of about 600 of the donors because counts were too low. In a later genetic analysis, fewer N-insertions in productive TCRs were reported among donors in an Asian-associated ancestry cluster than the roughly 700-donor mean. While some public TCRs were present in many individuals, most TCR sequences turned up only very rarely across donors.

The germline V gene sets CDR1 to MNHEY and CDR2 to SVGAGI. Trimming removed 10 bases from V and 0 bases from J; the gene matches leave 9 bases unexplained. The CDR3 covers 15 residues, taking in both the cysteine and the phenylalanine. Only the CDR3 portion is preserved as DNA: 45 bases, with reading frame beginning at the first base. Library creation used the immunoSEQ multiplex PCR assay. A mixture of 60 forward primers for TCR Vbeta segments and 13 reverse primers for TCR Jbeta segments was used in the multiplex PCR. The CDR3 region of rearranged TCR beta genes was amplified from genomic DNA with a multiplex PCR assay. Amplified TCR beta libraries were sequenced as 87-base-pair reads on the Illumina HiSeq System. The authors' analysis ran thus. In a later analysis, roughly 80 million unique TCR beta chains were counted across the 500 to 850 repertoires, and roughly 11 million of these chains were shared by at least two donors. A nearest-neighbor algorithm error-corrected the raw reads and collapsed the reads into unique sequences, merging closely related sequences to remove PCR and sequencing errors. Alignment of CDR3 sequences to IMGT reference sequences was used to assign V, D and J gene segments. For a sequence to be retained, a match of at least six nucleotides was required to both a V gene segment and a J gene segment. Rearrangements were classified as productive when the CDR3 lacked stop codons and remained in frame with V and J, and all other rearrangements were classified as non-productive. Following IMGT convention, CDR3 was defined as the stretch from the second conserved V-encoded cysteine up to the conserved J-encoded phenylalanine. In an earlier analysis of more than 550 of the donors, sequences lacking an unambiguous match to a single V gene segment were excluded. In an earlier analysis of around 600 of the donors, V segments were called functional above 56.7% productive rearrangements and were called segregating when the between-donor standard deviation exceeded 5%. To diagnose cytomegalovirus status from the catalog of TCR beta chain sequences, a statistical classification framework was built. A later analysis assigned V and J genes by comparing TCR nucleotide sequences with IMGT/GENE-DB human TR gene sequences. Using the TCRdist pipeline, a later analysis assigned CDR3 sequences along with most-parsimonious VDJ recombination scenarios. In a later analysis, each TCR beta chain was defined by its CDR3 amino acid sequence together with its V-gene family, and reads without a unique V-gene family were excluded. In a later analysis, fewer than 600 highly shared, low-generation-probability nucleotide sequences were removed to address suspected cross-contamination and a sequencing artifact. A later analysis calculated a clonal expansion index for each public chain from normalized within-repertoire ranks of inferred template counts. In a later analysis, generation probabilities were computed using a VDJ recombination model fitted to out-of-frame rearrangements, and the results were checked against IGoR. In a later analysis, hypergeometric tests were used to score TCR-TCR, TCR-HLA and TCR-CMV co-occurrence, with a repertoire-size bias correction applied to TCR pairs. To estimate false discovery rates, a later analysis permuted the HLA or CMV assignments 20 times. A later analysis grouped co-occurring TCRs with DBSCAN, adding TCRdist sequence similarity when clustering within HLA-allele-positive subsets. Repertoires with fewer than 30,000 or more than 120,000 public chains were left out of co-occurrence clustering, as were roughly five repertoires with anomalous nucleotide sharing. In TCRdb, the immuneACCESS table is reduced to in-frame sequences with V and J assigned. These tables do not hold every clone; where another copy was compared, an unresolved V gene accounts for under half, and the others remain unexplained. V, J and clone size are those of that table, while D and trimming were read from the DNA. The sample records 150,000 to 200,000 clones, around three quarters of which are singletons. The ten largest clones represent around an eighth of the sample.

The cohort comprised fewer than 700 healthy bone marrow donors. At the time of sampling, all cohort members were nominally healthy, though unrecorded immune exposures were likely present. The donor was CMV seropositive and was included in the group of 250 to 300 seropositive cohort members. Each donor provided a peripheral blood sample, and peripheral blood mononuclear cells were used for TCR beta sequencing. Genomic DNA was extracted from the blood cell samples with the Qiagen DNeasy Blood Extraction Kit. The receptor was derived from a woman aged 30 to 39 in good health and CMV-seropositive. This receptor chain uses TRBV6-5 and TRBJ1-3; TRBD1 fits 7 bases in the junction. Sequencing was done on a sample of PBMCs. The CDR3 region: CATSLNRGSGNTIYF. Here is the DNA: TGTGCCACCAGCCTAAACAGGGGCTCTGGAAACACCATATATTTT.